The next 17 T cell receptor beta chains were all read from a single sample in a study of tumor-infiltrating lymphocytes in primary liver carcinoma. From unsorted bulk tissue weighing roughly 19-34 mg, DNA and RNA were co-extracted. The researchers produced TCR beta cDNA from 450 to 600 ng total RNA with a constant-region primer. Employing slightly modified ARM-PCR, three nested multiplex PCR rounds were run, and these gave rise to the TCR beta libraries. Researchers ran the first two PCR rounds for roughly 11 cycles each with TRBV1-TRBV30 forward primers and a C-beta reverse primer. TCRdb redid the calling of the multiplex PCR reads with MiXCR, one entry per CDR3 protein. The sample carries 45,000 or so distinct CDR3 sequences, more than 60% recorded once. The sample consisted of tumor-adjacent normal liver tissue. These receptors were obtained from a woman in her 30s with primary liver carcinoma and hepatitis B virus infection.

About this clonotype itself: In this CDR3 the conserved last residue, phenylalanine or tryptophan, is missing, so a read error is likely. The limits of the CDR3 on the DNA are not certain, so only TCRdb's listed CDR3 is given. V is TRBV4-1 and J is TRBJ2-2; the table's TRBD2 call for D was not verified on the DNA. Germline V gene data show CDR1 as MGHRA and CDR2 as YSYEKL. 16 amino acids form the CDR3, both terminal residues included. This CDR3 is CASSHSTSGSTGELLS.

Comments on this clonotype: Without the conserved terminal phenylalanine or tryptophan, this CDR3 likely stems from a read error. V gene TRBV11-1 combines with J gene TRBJ2-7; D gene uncertain. The CDR3 consists of 13 residues. Per the germline V gene, CDR1 is SGHAT and CDR2 is FQDESV (reference sequence). CDR3 residues: CVSSLGYIREQYI. The DNA for the CDR3 is TGTGTCAGCAGCTTAGGATACATCCGCGAGCAGTACATC.

Comments on this clonotype: A read error may produce the germline difference seen at one junction end. This CDR3 is CATSKDPGDGYGYTF. The CDR3 DNA follows: TGTGCCACCAGTAAAGATCCGGGGGATGGCTATGGCTACACCTTC. J is TRBJ1-2 and V is TRBV10-3; D might be TRBD1 (5 bases). The CDR3 totals 15 residues. CDR1 and CDR2 (germline): ENHRY, SYGVKD.

On this clonotype: The junction departs from the called germline gene at one end, perhaps through a read error. The V and J genes are TRBV11-2 and TRBJ2-1; no reliable D call. This CDR3 spans 13 amino acids. The V gene's germline CDR1 is SGHAT and CDR2 FQNNGV. The CDR3 bases are TGTGCCAGCAGTCTAGGCTCCTACAGTGAGCAGTTCTTC. Translated: CASSLGSYSEQFF.

The gene calls are TRBV6-1 and TRBJ1-2; D remains ambiguous. Germline assignment: CDR1 MNHNS and CDR2 SASEGT. CDR3 length: 13 residues. Trimming removed 7 bases from V and 8 bases from J, with 17 bases in between. CDR3 amino acids: CASNIGEVEGYTF. The CDR3 bases are TGTGCCAGCAATATAGGCGAGGTGGAGGGCTACACCTTC.

Regarding this clonotype: One junction end disagrees with the germline gene, perhaps due to a read error. The chain joins TRBV11-2 to TRBJ2-3, with D unclear. The germline V gene encodes CDR1 SGHAT and CDR2 FQNNGV. The CDR3 contains 14 residues. CDR3 coding DNA: TGTGGCAGCAGCCCACGAACTCACACAGATACACAGTATTTT. Translated: CGSSPRTHTDTQYF. The complete variable domain, with remaining parts taken from reference TRBV11-2 and TRBJ2-3, reads EAGVAQSPRYKIIEKRQSVAFWCNPISGHATLYWYQQILGQGPKLLIQFQNNGVVDDSQLPKDRFSAERLKGVDSTLKIQPAKLEDSAVYLCGSSPRTHTDTQYFGPGTRLTVL.

As for this clonotype: At one of its ends the junction is not consistent with the germline gene, which may arise from a read error. The chain carries TRBV4-3 and TRBJ2-7; D may be TRBD2 (6 bases). The CDR3 has 15 amino acids. From germline, CDR1 is LGHNA and CDR2 YSLEER. CDR3 coding DNA: TGCGCCTGCAGCCAGACTATGGGGGGTTCCTATGAGCAGTACTTC. As protein: CACSQTMGGSYEQYF.

As to this clonotype: No conserved phenylalanine or tryptophan is present at the end of the CDR3, so a read error is the likely explanation. The limits of the CDR3 on the DNA are not certain, so only TCRdb's listed CDR3 is given. The chain joins TRBV11-2 to TRBJ2-1; TRBD2, the table's D call, lacks a check against the DNA. The CDR3 extends over 17 residues, inclusive of both ends. Germline assignment: CDR1 SGHAT and CDR2 FQNNGV. The CDR3 reads CASSLGEGLAGGSELFI.

This clonotype was counted a single time. The chain is built from TRBV6-2 or TRBV6-3 and TRBJ2-3; D is uncertain. V shed 2 bases and J shed 2 bases, with 14 bases lying between them. The CDR3 covers 16 residues. Germline-derived CDR1 and CDR2 are MNHEY and SVGEGT. As DNA, the CDR3 is TGTGCCAGCAGTTACCTCTATAGTATCTCCACAGATACGCAGTATTTT. Its protein product is CASSYLYSISTDTQYF.

To note about this clonotype: An end of the junction differs from the germline gene, which may be a read error. The genes are TRBV4-1 and TRBJ2-1, with 14 bases fitting TRBD2. Germline V CDR1 and CDR2: MGHRA, YSYEKL. The CDR3 length is 19 residues. CDR3 protein: CAGSQLNPSTSGGALQQFF. In DNA form, the CDR3 reads TGCGCCGGCAGCCAATTAAACCCCTCGACTAGCGGGGGGGCCCTTCAACAGTTCTTC.

V and J are TRBV10-1 and TRBJ2-2; 8 bases line up with TRBD2. The V and J ends lost 9 bases and 6 bases, in that order; junction bases with no gene match: 9. The CDR3 is 14 residues long. The V gene's germline CDR1 is WNHNN and CDR2 SYGVQD (reference sequence). This CDR3 reads CASLSGSDPGELFF. The DNA of the CDR3 is TGCGCCAGTTTAAGCGGGAGCGATCCCGGGGAGCTGTTTTTT.

As for this clonotype: At one end, the junction sequence differs from germline, possibly due to a read error. The gene calls are TRBV6-5 and TRBJ2-2; 9 bases match TRBD2. The V gene's germline CDR1 is MNHEY and CDR2 SVGAGI. CDR3 length: 16 residues. DNA of the CDR3: TGTGCCAGCATGTGGACTAGCGCCCGAGGCACCGAGGAGCTGTTTTTT. This gives the protein CASMWTSARGTEELFF.

The chain combines TRBV7-8 with TRBJ2-7; tentative D call: TRBD2 (6 bases). Between the trimmed V and J ends, which lost 4 bases and 8 bases, there was a span of 21 bases. Germline V lookup: CDR1 SGHVS, CDR2 FQNEAQ. The CDR3 extends over 15 amino acids. The CDR3 DNA reads TGTGCCAGCAGCTCCCGACTAGTGGGATCTACCCAGCAGTACTTC. Amino acid sequence: CASSSRLVGSTQQYF.

This clonotype showed up many times. This chain uses TRBV13 with TRBJ2-1; TRBD2 matches at 9 bases. From germline, CDR1 is PRHDT and CDR2 FYEKMQ (reference sequence). This CDR3 comprises 16 residues. V shed 5 bases, J shed 1 base, and the junction held 6 bases outside the gene matches. The CDR3 loop reads CASSPLAGESYNEQFF. Written as DNA, the CDR3 is TGTGCCAGCAGCCCCTTAGCGGGAGAGTCCTACAATGAGCAGTTCTTC. The whole variable domain, filled in from reference TRBV13 and TRBJ2-1, reads AAGVIQSPRHLIKEKRETATLKCYPIPRHDTVYWYQQGPGQDPQFLISFYEKMQSDKGSIPDRFSAQQFSDYHSELNMSSLELGDSALYFCASSPLAGESYNEQFFGPGTRLTVL.

To note about this clonotype: Sequence at one end of the junction differs from germline and may be a read error. The chain carries TRBV7-8 and TRBJ1-6, with D unclear. CDR1 is SGHVS and CDR2 is FQNEAQ in the germline V gene. The CDR3 is 15 amino acids. CDR3 loop: CASSLGPANFETLHF. CDR3 in DNA: TGTGCCAGCAGTTTAGGACCGGCCAATTTTGAGACCCTCCACTTT.

This clonotype was observed many times. The chain is built from TRBV6-5 and TRBJ2-7; 8 nucleotides align to TRBD1. The CDR3 has 11 residues. Trimming took 10 bases from V and 7 from J; bases not matched to a gene: 6. Looked up from germline, CDR1 is MNHEY and CDR2 is SVGAGI. CDR3 sequence: CATRQGSEQYF. CDR3 coding DNA: TGTGCCACCCGACAGGGGAGTGAGCAGTACTTC.

About this clonotype itself: Given the absence of the conserved phenylalanine or tryptophan at the CDR3 end, a read error is likely. The chain is built from TRBV6-2 or TRBV6-3 and TRBJ2-7, with TRBD2 identical over 9 bases. CDR3 length equals 16 residues. Germline CDR1 and CDR2: MNHEY and SVGEGT. The CDR3 DNA reads TGTGCCAGCAGTTTCCACCTAGCGGGGTCCTCCTACAAGCAGTACTTA. Amino acid sequence: CASSFHLAGSSYKQYL.